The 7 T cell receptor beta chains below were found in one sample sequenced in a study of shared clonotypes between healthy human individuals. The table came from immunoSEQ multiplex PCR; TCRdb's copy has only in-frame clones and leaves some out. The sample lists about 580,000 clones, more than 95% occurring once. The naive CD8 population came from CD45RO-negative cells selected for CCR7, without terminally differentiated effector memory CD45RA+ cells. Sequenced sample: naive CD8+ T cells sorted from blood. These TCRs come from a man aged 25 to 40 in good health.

CDR3 DNA: TGTGCCAGCAGCTTAGCGGAACTAGCGGGAGGGCCCCCAGATACGCAGTATTTT. Translating gives CASSLAELAGGPPDTQYF. V and J are TRBV7-9 and TRBJ2-3; 13 nucleotides align to TRBD2. The V gene's germline CDR1 is SEHNR and CDR2 FQNEAQ (reference sequence). This CDR3 is built from 18 residues. Unmatched junction bases numbered 7, after V lost 0 bases and J lost 4 bases. Full variable domain (missing parts from reference TRBV7-9 and TRBJ2-3): DTGVSQNPRHKITKRGQNVTFRCDPISEHNRLYWYRQTLGQGPEFLTYFQNEAQLEKSRLLSDRFSAERPKGSFSTLEIQRTEQGDSAMYLCASSLAELAGGPPDTQYFGPGTRLTVL.

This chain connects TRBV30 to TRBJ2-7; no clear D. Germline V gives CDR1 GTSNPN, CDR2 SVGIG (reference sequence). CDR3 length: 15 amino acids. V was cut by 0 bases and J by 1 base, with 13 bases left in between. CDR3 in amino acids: CAWSVALGLSYEQYF. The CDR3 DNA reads TGTGCCTGGAGTGTGGCTCTCGGCTTATCCTACGAGCAGTACTTC.

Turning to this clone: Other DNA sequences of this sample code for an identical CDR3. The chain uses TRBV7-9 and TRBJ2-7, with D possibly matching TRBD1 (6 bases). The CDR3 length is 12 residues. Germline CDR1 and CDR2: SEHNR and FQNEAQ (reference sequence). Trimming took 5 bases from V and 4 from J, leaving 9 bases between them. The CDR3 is CASSPTGYEQYF. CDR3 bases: TGTGCCAGCAGCCCCACAGGGTACGAGCAGTACTTC.

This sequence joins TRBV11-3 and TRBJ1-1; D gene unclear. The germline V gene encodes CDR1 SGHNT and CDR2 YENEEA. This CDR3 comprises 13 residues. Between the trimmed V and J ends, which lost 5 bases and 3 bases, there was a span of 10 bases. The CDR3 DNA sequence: TGTGCCAGCAGCCTGGACGATTACACTGAAGCTTTCTTT. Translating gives CASSLDDYTEAFF.

In DNA form, the CDR3 reads TGCGCCAGCAGCTTTGGAGGGGGCGATGGCTACACCTTC. Translation gives CASSFGGGDGYTF. This chain uses TRBV5-1 with TRBJ1-2, with TRBD1 identical over 7 bases. V trimming: 2 bases; J trimming: 6 bases; junction bases outside the gene matches: 4. The CDR3 spans 13 residues. Germline CDR1 is SGHRS and CDR2 is YFSETQ.

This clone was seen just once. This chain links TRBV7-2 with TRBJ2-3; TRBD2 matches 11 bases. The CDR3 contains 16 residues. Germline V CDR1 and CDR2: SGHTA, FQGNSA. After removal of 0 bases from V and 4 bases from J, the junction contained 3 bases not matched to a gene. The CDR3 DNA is TGTGCCAGCAGCTTAGCACTAGCGGGAGCTCCAGATACGCAGTATTTT. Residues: CASSLALAGAPDTQYF.

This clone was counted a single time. The chain's CDR3 is CASSLSGSLSEQFF. The CDR3 DNA reads as TGTGCCAGCAGCCTGAGCGGGAGTTTGTCTGAGCAGTTCTTC. The V and J genes are TRBV5-4 and TRBJ2-1; 8 bases agree with TRBD2. The V gene end was trimmed by 4 bases and the J gene end by 9 bases; junction bases not matched to a gene: 9. The CDR3 contains 14 residues. Germline loops: CDR1 SGHNT, CDR2 YYREEE (reference sequence).